The entry below gives a single T cell receptor beta chain sequence along with its context. Its cognate antigen is unknown. This sample is part of a study of graft-versus-host responses after intestinal transplantation. Study-wide background: The transplants performed in recipients were multivisceral, liver-intestinal, or isolated intestinal.

Sequencing was performed with immunoSEQ multiplex PCR; in TCRdb, only in-frame clones are kept and a portion is missing. Counted here are more than 65,000 clones, about 90% occurring once; the ten biggest clones make up approximately 1.4%. General study points: High graft-versus-host to host-versus-graft clonal ratios were seen in allografts of patients with graft-donor T cell macrochimerism. GvH clones were identified in recipient marrow, with some first appearing in ileum or blood.

V was trimmed by 5 bases and J by 7 bases, leaving 8 bases between them. The germline gives CDR1 LNHDA, CDR2 SQIVND (reference sequence). This CDR3 has 12 amino acids. This TCR was recovered from a human donor who received an intestinal transplant. The chain joins TRBV19 to TRBJ1-4, with D maybe TRBD1 (5 bases). Sequencing was performed on unstimulated CD8+ T cells sorted from spleen or lymph node cells, taken before intestinal transplant. The CDR3 DNA follows: TGTGCCAGTAGTGGACATTTTGAAAAACTGTTTTTT. This encodes CASSGHFEKLFF.